The 2 T cell receptor beta chains given below trace back to one sample, sequenced in a study of tissue T cells after allogeneic stem cell transplantation. Method: immunoSEQ multiplex PCR; TCRdb's copy keeps in-frame clones and lacks some. The table includes over a thousand clones, 45% to 60% detected once. Time point in this sample: mouse harvest day 14 after allogeneic transplant. The graft held 10^6 splenic CD5+ T cells and 10^7 T-cell-depleted bone marrow cells. What was sequenced was liver tissue. These receptors originate from a female BALB/c mouse given C57BL/6 T cells with graft-versus-host disease after an allogeneic hematopoietic cell transplant.

On this clone: Germline and genes here are mouse. The DNA ends 1 residue before the CDR3 does, and the rest of the CDR3 is filled in from the germline J gene. The V and J genes are TRBV16 and TRBJ1-1, with 7 nucleotides matching TRBD1. Germline CDR1 and CDR2: SGHSA and FRNQAP. This CDR3 spans 15 amino acids. Unmatched junction bases numbered 6, after V lost 5 bases and J lost 0 bases. The sequenced part of the CDR3 DNA is TGTGCAAGCAGCCCTCCCGGGACAGCAAACACAGAAGTCTTC. It codes for CASSPPGTANTEVF. The whole CDR3 protein reads CASSPPGTANTEVFF.

With respect to this clone: Mouse gene names and germline throughout. Read data end 1 residue before the CDR3 end; the end is taken from the germline J gene. The gene calls are TRBV2 and TRBJ2-1; TRBD2 aligns across 10 bases. Unmatched junction bases numbered 3, after V lost 4 bases and J lost 0 bases. This CDR3 is 16 amino acids long. The germline gives CDR1 LGHNA, CDR2 YSYQKL. The CDR3 is CASSPGLGNNYAEQFF. Incomplete CDR3 DNA: TGTGCCAGCAGCCCGGGACTGGGGAATAACTATGCTGAGCAGTTC.